Below, 16 T cell receptor beta chains from the same sample are listed, as sequenced in a study of blood T cell repertoires in COVID-19. Only in-frame clones appear in the TCRdb table, and some are missing; sequencing was by immunoSEQ multiplex PCR. The repertoire holds some 390,000 clones, with roughly nine tenths as singletons. The sample was PBMCs or T cells enriched from blood (not recorded which). Receptor source: a man aged 30 to 45 who had recovered from COVID-19.

The chain is built from TRBV11-2 and TRBJ2-2, with 8 positions matching TRBD2. The CDR3 has 17 residues. CDR1 and CDR2 from the germline V gene are SGHAT and FQNNGV. V lost 2 bases and J lost 8; bases outside the gene matches: 13. For the CDR3, the DNA is TGTGCCAGCAGCTTATCCCCGGGACTAGTTCGGCAGGGGGAGCTGTTTTTT. The encoded protein is CASSLSPGLVRQGELFF.

This chain joins TRBV2 and TRBJ2-2; no clear D gene. Between the trimmed V and J ends, which lost 4 bases and 5 bases, there was a span of 14 bases. The CDR3 contains 15 residues. Germline CDR1 is SNHLY and CDR2 is FYNNEI. The CDR3 loop is CASSAGWLTTGELFF. Written as DNA, the CDR3 is TGTGCCAGCAGTGCAGGTTGGCTAACGACCGGGGAGCTGTTTTTT.

The V gene is TRBV13, the J gene TRBJ2-7; 8 bases line up with TRBD1. The CDR3 contains 14 residues. The germline V gene has CDR1 PRHDT and CDR2 FYEKMQ (reference sequence). The J segment lost 6 bases and the V segment lost 5 bases, leaving 9 bases of the junction unmatched. This chain's CDR3 is CASSSSGGLVEQYF. In nucleotides, the CDR3 is TGTGCCAGCAGCAGCTCAGGGGGCCTGGTCGAGCAGTACTTC.

This chain joins TRBV23-1 and TRBJ2-4; D is possibly TRBD2 (6 bases). TRBV23-1 is assigned to the ORF class and has an uncertain function. V shed 0 bases and J shed 4 bases, with 25 bases lying between them. There are 20 residues in the CDR3. CDR3 protein: CASSQSWRVEPASPKNIQYF. Written as DNA, the CDR3 is TGCGCCAGCAGTCAATCGTGGAGGGTTGAGCCCGCTAGTCCTAAAAACATTCAGTACTTC.

Regarding this clone: Other nucleotide sequences from this sample produce the same CDR3. The chain joins TRBV28 to TRBJ2-2, with 8 positions matching TRBD1. The CDR3 extends over 15 amino acids. The J segment lost 1 base and the V segment lost 6 bases, leaving 4 bases of the junction unmatched. Germline V gene lookup returns CDR1 MDHEN and CDR2 SYDVKM. Here the CDR3 reads CASRPGTGNTGELFF. The CDR3 nucleotides are TGTGCCAGCAGGCCCGGGACAGGGAACACCGGGGAGCTGTTTTTT.

This rearrangement joins TRBV10-3 to TRBJ2-3; the D gene is possibly TRBD2 (6 bases). This CDR3 is built from 15 residues. Germline V gene lookup returns CDR1 ENHRY and CDR2 SYGVKD. Trimming cost V 2 bases and J 6 bases, with 15 bases left between them. CDR3 DNA: TGTGCCATCAGTGAGACGCGGGGACCCTCCGATACGCAGTATTTT. As protein: CAISETRGPSDTQYF.

This chain joins TRBV13 and TRBJ2-2; 12 bases match TRBD2. CDR1 and CDR2 (germline): PRHDT, FYEKMQ (reference sequence). This CDR3 has 18 residues. The J segment lost 7 bases and the V segment lost 0 bases, leaving 9 bases of the junction unmatched. CDR3 in amino acids: CASSLGVTSGSMVGELFF. The CDR3 coding sequence is TGTGCCAGCAGCTTAGGTGTGACTAGCGGGAGTATGGTCGGGGAGCTGTTTTTT.

This clone appeared a few times. This sequence joins TRBV6-5 and TRBJ2-7, with TRBD1 identical over 7 bases. The J segment lost 3 bases and the V segment lost 8 bases, leaving 10 bases of the junction unmatched. Germline V gives CDR1 MNHEY, CDR2 SVGAGI. The CDR3 is 14 amino acids. The CDR3 DNA sequence: TGTGCCAGCGGATTTTTGGGACAGAGCTACGAGCAGTACTTC. Translation gives CASGFLGQSYEQYF.

This chain uses TRBV5-1 with TRBJ2-3; perhaps TRBD2 as D (5 bases). The germline CDR1 and CDR2 sequences are SGHRS and YFSETQ. V lost 0 bases and J lost 6, with 14 bases in between. This CDR3 comprises 15 residues. This chain's CDR3 is CASSLARDSVDTQYF. The DNA of the CDR3 is TGCGCCAGCAGCTTGGCCCGGGATAGCGTGGATACGCAGTATTTT.

The rearrangement uses TRBV27 and TRBJ2-1; D gene unclear. Germline-derived CDR1 and CDR2 are MNHEY and SMNVEV (reference sequence). The CDR3 length is 12 residues. V lost 7 bases and J lost 6, with 10 bases in between. CDR3 loop: CASNTGSNEQFF. CDR3 nucleotide sequence: TGTGCCAGCAATACCGGGTCCAATGAGCAGTTCTTC.

The CDR3 here is CASSRGHSLENTGELFF. As DNA, the CDR3 is TGTGCCAGTAGCCGAGGACATTCACTGGAGAACACCGGGGAGCTGTTTTTT. This chain joins TRBV19 and TRBJ2-2, with D possibly TRBD1 on 5 matching bases. The V end was cut by 6 bases, the J end by 1 base, with 18 bases between. The CDR3 has 17 amino acids. CDR1 is LNHDA, CDR2 SQIVND, per germline (reference sequence).

The chain employs TRBV21-1 and TRBJ2-1; TRBD2 is the table's D call, not checked against the DNA. TRBV21-1 corresponds to a pseudogene. There are 16 residues in the CDR3. CDR3 coding DNA: TGTGCCAGCAGCAAAGCGTCGGCGGGAGAGTACAATGAGCAGTTCTTC. It yields the protein CASSKASAGEYNEQFF.

The rearrangement uses TRBV5-5 and TRBJ2-1; TRBD2 matches 9 bases. The junction had 9 bases not matched to a gene; V was cut back by 6 bases and J by 2 bases. Germline V lookup: CDR1 SGHKS, CDR2 YYEKEE (reference sequence). This CDR3 spans 16 amino acids. CDR3 sequence reads: CASTRASGDPYNEQFF. CDR3 bases: TGTGCCAGCACCCGGGCTAGCGGGGACCCCTACAATGAGCAGTTCTTC. The full variable domain, in which reference TRBV5-5 and TRBJ2-1 provide the parts outside the CDR3, is DAGVTQSPTHLIKTRGQQVTLRCSPISGHKSVSWYQQVLGQGPQFIFQYYEKEERGRGNFPDRFSARQFPNYSSELNVNALLLGDSALYLCASTRASGDPYNEQFFGPGTRLTVL.

The chain carries TRBV5-1 and TRBJ1-1; no definite D call. The V gene lost 4 bases and the J gene lost 5 bases, with 9 bases spanning the gap. Germline lookup yields CDR1 SGHRS and CDR2 YFSETQ. The CDR3 consists of 12 residues. The CDR3 bases are TGCGCCAGCAGCCCGACGGGGACTGAAGCTTTCTTT. Translated, it gives CASSPTGTEAFF.

The chain employs TRBV18 and TRBJ1-2, with 9 bases lining up with TRBD1. Germline lookup yields CDR1 KGHSH and CDR2 LQKENI. The CDR3 has 14 amino acids. J lost 5 bases, V lost 7 bases, and 8 bases had no gene match. The CDR3, as DNA: TGTGCCAGCTACCGGGACAGGGTAAATTATGGCTACACCTTC. The encoded protein is CASYRDRVNYGYTF.

This chain links TRBV28 with TRBJ2-7; unclear D gene. The length of the CDR3 is 16 residues. V gave up 3 bases and J gave up 0 bases, with 15 bases separating them. CDR1 is MDHEN and CDR2 is SYDVKM in the germline V gene. CDR3 nucleotide sequence: TGTGCCAGCAGTTTGAACGCGGTCACGGGCTCCTACGAGCAGTACTTC. Translated, it gives CASSLNAVTGSYEQYF.